The present TCR beta chain was sequenced within a study of OX40 agonist ivuxolimab in advanced cancers. Background on the study: Ivuxolimab, which is an agonistic anti-OX40 (CD134) antibody, was administered to the patients. Partial responses were observed in three patients, of whom one had hepatocellular carcinoma and two had cutaneous melanoma.

Trimming removed 10 bases from V and 2 bases from J, with 17 bases in between. Germline lookup yields CDR1 ENHRY and CDR2 SYGVKD. The CDR3 sequence is 15 residues long. Profiling relied on immunoSEQ multiplex PCR, and the TCRdb table lists in-frame clones only, not all of them. The profile shows about 71,000 clones, about four fifths of them singletons. Autoimmune disease history or systemic immunosuppression led to patient exclusion. Worth noting for this clone: The antigen is undetermined.

General study points: More expanded clones were found, on average, in CD8+ than in CD4+ T cells.

V and J are TRBV10-3 and TRBJ2-2; D might be TRBD1 (6 bases). Sample: CD4+ or CD8+ T cells sorted from blood, taken in a trial of the OX40 agonist ivuxolimab. This receptor was identified in an adult with an advanced solid tumor such as melanoma, head and neck, liver or kidney cancer. The CDR3 reads CATQPGHQNTGELFF. In DNA, the CDR3 is TGTGCCACTCAACCGGGACACCAAAACACCGGGGAGCTGTTTTTT.